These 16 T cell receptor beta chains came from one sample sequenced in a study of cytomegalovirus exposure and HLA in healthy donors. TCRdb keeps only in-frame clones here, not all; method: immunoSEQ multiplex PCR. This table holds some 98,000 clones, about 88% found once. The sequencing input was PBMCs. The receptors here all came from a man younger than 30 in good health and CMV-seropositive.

The CDR3 coding sequence is TGTGCCAGCAGTGAATTTGGCGGGAGGGCCCGATACAATGAGCAGTTCTTC. Amino acid sequence: CASSEFGGRARYNEQFF. This rearrangement joins TRBV25-1 to TRBJ2-1; 9 bases fit TRBD2. The CDR3 sequence is 17 residues long. Trimming at V came to 1 base and at J to 4 bases, leaving 8 bases not matched to a gene. Germline V gene sequence: CDR1 MGHDK, CDR2 SYGVNS.

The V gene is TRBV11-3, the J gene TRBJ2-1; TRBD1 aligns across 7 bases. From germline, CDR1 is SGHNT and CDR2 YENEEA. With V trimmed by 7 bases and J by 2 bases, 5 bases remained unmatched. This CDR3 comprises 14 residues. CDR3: CASTDDRAYNEQFF. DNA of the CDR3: TGTGCCAGCACGGACGACAGGGCCTACAATGAGCAGTTCTTC.

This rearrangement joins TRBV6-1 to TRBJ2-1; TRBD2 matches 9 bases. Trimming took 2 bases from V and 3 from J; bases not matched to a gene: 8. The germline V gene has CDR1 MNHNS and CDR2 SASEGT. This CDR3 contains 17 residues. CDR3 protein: CASSERGLASLYNEQFF. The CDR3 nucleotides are TGTGCCAGCAGTGAAAGGGGACTAGCCAGCCTCTACAATGAGCAGTTCTTC.

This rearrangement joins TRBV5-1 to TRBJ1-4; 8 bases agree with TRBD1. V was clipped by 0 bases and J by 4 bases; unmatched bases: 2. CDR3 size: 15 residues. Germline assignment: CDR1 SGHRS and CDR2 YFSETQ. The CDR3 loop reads CASSLADRDNEKLFF. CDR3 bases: TGCGCCAGCAGCTTGGCGGACAGGGATAATGAAAAACTGTTTTTT.

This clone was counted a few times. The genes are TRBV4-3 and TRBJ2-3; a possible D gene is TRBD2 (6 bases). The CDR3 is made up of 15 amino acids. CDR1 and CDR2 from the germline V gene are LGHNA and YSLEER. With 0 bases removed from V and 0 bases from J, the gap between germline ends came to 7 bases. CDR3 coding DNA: TGCGCCAGCAGCCAAGATGGGGGGAGCACAGATACGCAGTATTTT. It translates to CASSQDGGSTDTQYF.

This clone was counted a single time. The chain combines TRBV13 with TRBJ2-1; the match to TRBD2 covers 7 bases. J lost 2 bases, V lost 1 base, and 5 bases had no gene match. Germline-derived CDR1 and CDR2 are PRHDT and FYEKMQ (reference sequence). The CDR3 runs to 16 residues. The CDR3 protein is CASSLDPGGAYNEQFF. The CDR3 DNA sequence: TGTGCCAGCAGCTTAGATCCGGGAGGAGCCTACAATGAGCAGTTCTTC.

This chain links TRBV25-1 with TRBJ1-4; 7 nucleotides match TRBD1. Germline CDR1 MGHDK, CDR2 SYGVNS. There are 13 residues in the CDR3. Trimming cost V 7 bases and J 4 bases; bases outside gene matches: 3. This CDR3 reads CASKGQINEKLFF. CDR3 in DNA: TGTGCCAGCAAGGGACAGATTAATGAAAAACTGTTTTTT.

The CDR3: CASSWGQPYEQYF. The DNA for the CDR3 is TGCGCCAGCAGCTGGGGACAGCCCTACGAGCAGTACTTC. This chain joins TRBV5-1 and TRBJ2-7; 7 bases map to TRBD1. Germline loops: CDR1 SGHRS, CDR2 YFSETQ. The ends lost 3 bases at V and 2 bases at J; junction bases unmatched: 2. This CDR3 spans 13 amino acids.

CDR3 sequence (DNA): TGCGCCAGCAGCCGAGACACAGCGAACACCGGGGAGCTGTTTTTT. This gives the protein CASSRDTANTGELFF. The chain combines TRBV10-1 with TRBJ2-2; no clear D. Germline V gives CDR1 WNHNN, CDR2 SYGVQD (reference sequence). V was shortened by 6 bases and J by 0 bases, with 11 bases between the two germline ends. CDR3 length: 15 amino acids.

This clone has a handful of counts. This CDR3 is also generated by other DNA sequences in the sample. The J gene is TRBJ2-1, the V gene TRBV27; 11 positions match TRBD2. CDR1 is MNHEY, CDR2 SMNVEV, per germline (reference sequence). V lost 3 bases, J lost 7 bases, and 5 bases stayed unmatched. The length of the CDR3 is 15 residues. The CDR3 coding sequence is TGTGCCAGCAGTTTGGGGGCTAGCGGGAGGAATGAGCAGTTCTTC. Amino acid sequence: CASSLGASGRNEQFF.

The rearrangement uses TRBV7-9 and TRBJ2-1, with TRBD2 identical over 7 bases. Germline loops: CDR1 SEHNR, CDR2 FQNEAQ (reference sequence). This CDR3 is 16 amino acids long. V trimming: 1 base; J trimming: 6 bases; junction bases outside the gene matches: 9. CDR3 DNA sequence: TGTGCCAGCAGCTTAGATCCCTGGCGGGAGCCCAATGAGCAGTTCTTC. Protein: CASSLDPWREPNEQFF.

In DNA form, the CDR3 reads TGTGCCAGCAGTGAGTTCGCGGGGGGCTTGTACAATGAGCAGTTCTTC. Translated: CASSEFAGGLYNEQFF. This chain links TRBV6-1 with TRBJ2-1; 8 bases align to TRBD2. Germline V gives CDR1 MNHNS, CDR2 SASEGT. Trimming removed 3 bases from V and 4 bases from J; junction bases left unmatched: 8. The CDR3 is 16 amino acids.

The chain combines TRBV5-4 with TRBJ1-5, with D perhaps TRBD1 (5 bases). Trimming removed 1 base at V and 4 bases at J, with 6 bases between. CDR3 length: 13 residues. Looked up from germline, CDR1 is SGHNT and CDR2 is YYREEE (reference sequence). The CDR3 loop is CASSLQGNQPQHF. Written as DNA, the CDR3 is TGTGCCAGCAGCTTGCAGGGAAATCAGCCCCAGCATTTT.

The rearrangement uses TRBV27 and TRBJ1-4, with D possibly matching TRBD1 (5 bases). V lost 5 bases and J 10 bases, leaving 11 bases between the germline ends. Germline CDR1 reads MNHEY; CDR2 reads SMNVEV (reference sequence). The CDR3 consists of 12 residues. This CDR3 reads CASSEGRGKLFF. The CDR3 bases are TGTGCCAGCAGTGAGGGGCGGGGAAAACTGTTTTTT.

The CDR3 bases are TGTGCCAGTAGTGAACAGGGGAATCGTCAGCCCCAGCATTTT. This sequence encodes CASSEQGNRQPQHF. The chain combines TRBV19 with TRBJ1-5; 7 bases are a match to TRBD1. CDR1 LNHDA and CDR2 SQIVND come from the germline V gene (reference sequence). Trimming cost V 5 bases and J 6 bases; bases outside gene matches: 7. The length of the CDR3 is 14 residues.

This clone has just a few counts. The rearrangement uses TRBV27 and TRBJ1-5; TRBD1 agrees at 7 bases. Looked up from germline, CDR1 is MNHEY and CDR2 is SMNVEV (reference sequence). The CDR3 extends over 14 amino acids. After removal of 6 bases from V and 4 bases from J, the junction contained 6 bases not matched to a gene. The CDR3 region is CASRQTGINQPQHF. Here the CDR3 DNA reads TGTGCCAGCAGGCAGACAGGGATAAATCAGCCCCAGCATTTT.